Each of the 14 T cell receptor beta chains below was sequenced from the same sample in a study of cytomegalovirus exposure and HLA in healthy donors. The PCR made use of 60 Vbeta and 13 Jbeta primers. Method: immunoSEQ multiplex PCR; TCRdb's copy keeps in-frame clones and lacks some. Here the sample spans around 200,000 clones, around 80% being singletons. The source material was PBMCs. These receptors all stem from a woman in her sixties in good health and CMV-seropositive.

CDR3 bases: TGTGCCAGCCCCTGGGCGGGAGGTATCTACGAGCAGTACTTC. Encoded protein: CASPWAGGIYEQYF. V and J are TRBV25-1 and TRBJ2-7, with 8 bases matching TRBD2. This CDR3 has 14 residues. Per germline, CDR1 MGHDK and CDR2 SYGVNS. Trimming removed 8 bases from V and 3 bases from J; junction bases left unmatched: 9.

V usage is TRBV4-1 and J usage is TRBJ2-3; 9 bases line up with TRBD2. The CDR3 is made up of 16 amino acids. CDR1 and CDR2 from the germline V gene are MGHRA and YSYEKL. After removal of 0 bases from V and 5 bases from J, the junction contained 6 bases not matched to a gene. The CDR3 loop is CASSQEGSGGGDTQYF. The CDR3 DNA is TGCGCCAGCAGCCAAGAGGGTAGCGGGGGAGGAGATACGCAGTATTTT.

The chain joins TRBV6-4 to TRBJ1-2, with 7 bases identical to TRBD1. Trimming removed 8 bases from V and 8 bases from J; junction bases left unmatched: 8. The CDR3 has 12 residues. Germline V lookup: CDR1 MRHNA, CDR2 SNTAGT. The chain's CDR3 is CASRDSVGGYTF. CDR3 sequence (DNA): TGTGCCAGCCGGGACAGCGTCGGAGGCTACACCTTC.

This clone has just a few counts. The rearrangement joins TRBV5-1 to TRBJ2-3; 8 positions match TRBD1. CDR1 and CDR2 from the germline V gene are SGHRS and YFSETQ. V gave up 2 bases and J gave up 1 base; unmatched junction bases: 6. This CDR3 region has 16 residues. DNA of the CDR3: TGCGCCAGCAGCTTATTGACAGGGGTTGGCACAGATACGCAGTATTTT. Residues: CASSLLTGVGTDTQYF.

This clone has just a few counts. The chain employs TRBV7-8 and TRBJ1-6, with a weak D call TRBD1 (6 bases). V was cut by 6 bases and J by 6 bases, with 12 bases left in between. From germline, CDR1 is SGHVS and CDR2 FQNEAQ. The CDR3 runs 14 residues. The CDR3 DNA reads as TGTGCCAGCAGGGACGGACAGAGTAATTCACCCCTCCACTTT. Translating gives CASRDGQSNSPLHF.

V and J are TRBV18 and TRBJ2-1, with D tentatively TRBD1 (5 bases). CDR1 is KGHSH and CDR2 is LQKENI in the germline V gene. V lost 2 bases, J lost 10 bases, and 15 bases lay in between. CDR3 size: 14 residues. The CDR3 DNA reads TGTGCCAGCTCACCATCGCTTACAGGTTCGGAGCAGTTCTTC. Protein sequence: CASSPSLTGSEQFF.

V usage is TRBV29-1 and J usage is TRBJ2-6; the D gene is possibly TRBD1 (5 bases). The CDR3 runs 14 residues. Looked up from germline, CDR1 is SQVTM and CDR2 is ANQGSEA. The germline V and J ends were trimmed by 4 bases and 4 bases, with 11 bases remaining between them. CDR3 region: CSVAGPSGANVLTF. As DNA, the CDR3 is TGCAGCGTTGCAGGGCCATCCGGGGCCAACGTCCTGACTTTC.

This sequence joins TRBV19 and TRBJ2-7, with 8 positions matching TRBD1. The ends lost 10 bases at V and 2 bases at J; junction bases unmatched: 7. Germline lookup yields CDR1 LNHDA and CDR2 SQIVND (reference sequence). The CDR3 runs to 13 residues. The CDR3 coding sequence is TGTGCCACCGCGACAGGGGTCCCCTACGAGCAGTACTTC. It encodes CATATGVPYEQYF.

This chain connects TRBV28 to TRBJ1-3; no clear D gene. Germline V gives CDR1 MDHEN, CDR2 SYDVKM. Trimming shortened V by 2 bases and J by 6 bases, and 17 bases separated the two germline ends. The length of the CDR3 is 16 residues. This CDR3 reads CASSLNGARSINTIYF. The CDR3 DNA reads TGTGCCAGCAGTTTAAATGGCGCCAGGTCTATAAACACCATATATTTT.

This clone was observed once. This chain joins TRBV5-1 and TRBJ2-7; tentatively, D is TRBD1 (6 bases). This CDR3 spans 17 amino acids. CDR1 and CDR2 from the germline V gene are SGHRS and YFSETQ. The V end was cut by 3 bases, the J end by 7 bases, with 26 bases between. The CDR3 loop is CASSWVRGSLPSGEQYF. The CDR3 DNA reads TGCGCCAGCAGCTGGGTAAGGGGGTCACTACCGTCGGGGGAGCAGTACTTC. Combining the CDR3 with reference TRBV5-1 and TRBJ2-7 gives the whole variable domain KAGVTQTPRYLIKTRGQQVTLSCSPISGHRSVSWYQQTPGQGLQFLFEYFSETQRNKGNFPGRFSGRQFSNSRSEMNVSTLELGDSALYLCASSWVRGSLPSGEQYFGPGTRLTVT.

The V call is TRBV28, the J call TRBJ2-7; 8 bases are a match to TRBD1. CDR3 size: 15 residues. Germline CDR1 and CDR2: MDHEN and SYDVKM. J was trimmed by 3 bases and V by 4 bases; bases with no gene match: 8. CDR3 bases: TGTGCCAGCAGTTCCGGACAGGGCCCCCACTACGAGCAGTACTTC. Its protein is CASSSGQGPHYEQYF.

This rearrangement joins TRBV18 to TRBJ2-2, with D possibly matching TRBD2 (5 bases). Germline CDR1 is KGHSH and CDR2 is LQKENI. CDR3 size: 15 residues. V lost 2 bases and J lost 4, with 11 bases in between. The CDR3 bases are TGTGCCAGCTCACCAGTCCTGGACTCCACCGGGGAGCTGTTTTTT. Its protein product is CASSPVLDSTGELFF.

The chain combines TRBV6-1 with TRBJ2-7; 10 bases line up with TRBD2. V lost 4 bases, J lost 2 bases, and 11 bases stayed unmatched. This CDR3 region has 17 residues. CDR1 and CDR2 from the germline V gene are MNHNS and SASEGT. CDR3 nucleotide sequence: TGTGCCAGCAGTGGGACTAGCGGAAGAACCCACCCCTACGAGCAGTACTTC. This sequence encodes CASSGTSGRTHPYEQYF.

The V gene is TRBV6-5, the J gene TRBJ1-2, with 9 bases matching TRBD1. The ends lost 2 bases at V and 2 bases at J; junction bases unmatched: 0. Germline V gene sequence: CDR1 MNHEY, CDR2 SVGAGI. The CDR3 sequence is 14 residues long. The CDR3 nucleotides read TGTGCCAGCAGTTACACAGGGGGCAACTATGGCTACACCTTC. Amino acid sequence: CASSYTGGNYGYTF.